This TCR beta chain was captured by sequencing in a study of blood T cell repertoires in COVID-19. Study-wide context: The cDNA or gDNA used as material had been derived from T cells, B-cell-depleted T cells, or PBMCs.

Under the authors' procedure: Cell counts per sample came from amplifying reference gene primers. Clones were read by immunoSEQ multiplex PCR, and TCRdb kept only the in-frame ones, dropping some. The V and J calls and the clone size are those of that table, but D and trimming were determined from the DNA. The sample holds 70,000 to 95,000 clones, 80% seen once. Material: peripheral blood. The TCR comes from a woman aged 40-49 years with active or convalescent COVID-19.

The CDR3 here is CASSAIRGRDTQYF. The CDR3 DNA is TGTGCCAGCTCCGCCATCAGGGGGAGGGATACGCAGTATTTT. The chain couples TRBV11-2 to TRBJ2-3; possibly TRBD1 for D (7 bases). CDR3 length: 14 residues. From germline, CDR1 is SGHAT and CDR2 FQNNGV. The V and J ends lost 8 bases and 6 bases respectively, with 18 bases between them. The full variable domain, its missing parts supplied by reference TRBV11-2 and TRBJ2-3, is EAGVAQSPRYKIIEKRQSVAFWCNPISGHATLYWYQQILGQGPKLLIQFQNNGVVDDSQLPKDRFSAERLKGVDSTLKIQPAKLEDSAVYLCASSAIRGRDTQYFGPGTRLTVL.